This entry features one T cell receptor beta chain sequence. The record originates from a study of blood T cell repertoires in COVID-19. Study context: The United States, Italy and Spain provided the acute and convalescent COVID-19 samples.

The CDR3 consists of 14 residues. V lost 3 bases and J lost 0, with 9 bases in between. In germline, CDR1 is SGHRS, CDR2 YFSETQ. Repertoires were generated with immunoSEQ multiplex PCR, while TCRdb's copy carries only in-frame clones and drops some. Of 45,000 to 65,000 clones in the sample, 89% were seen once. The TCR originated in a man in his sixties with active COVID-19. Sequencing was performed on peripheral blood. The chain couples TRBV5-1 to TRBJ1-1; tentatively, D is TRBD1 (6 bases). Written as DNA, the CDR3 is TGCGCCAGCAGCTCTGGGACACTGAACACTGAAGCTTTCTTT. It translates to CASSSGTLNTEAFF.